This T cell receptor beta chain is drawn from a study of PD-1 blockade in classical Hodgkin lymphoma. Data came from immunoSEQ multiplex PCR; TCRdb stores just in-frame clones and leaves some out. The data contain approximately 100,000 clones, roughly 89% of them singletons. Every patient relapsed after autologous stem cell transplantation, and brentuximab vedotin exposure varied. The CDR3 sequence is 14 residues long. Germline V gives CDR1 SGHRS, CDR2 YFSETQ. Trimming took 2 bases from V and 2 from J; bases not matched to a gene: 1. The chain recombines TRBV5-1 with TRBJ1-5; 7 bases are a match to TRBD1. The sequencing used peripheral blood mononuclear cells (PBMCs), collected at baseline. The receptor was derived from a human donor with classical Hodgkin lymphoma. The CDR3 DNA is TGCGCCAGCAGCTTAGACAGGGGCAATCAGCCCCAGCATTTT. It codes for CASSLDRGNQPQHF.